The 20 T cell receptor beta chains listed next were all sequenced from one sample in a study of blood T cell repertoires in COVID-19. The assay was immunoSEQ multiplex PCR, and TCRdb's table has in-frame clones only and misses some. The table has over 300,000 clones, roughly 88% seen once. Material for sequencing was PBMCs or T cells enriched from blood (not recorded which). These receptors all stem from a woman aged 25-40 years with acute COVID-19.

This clone was observed a single time. The chain couples TRBV2 to TRBJ1-3; no reliable D call. Germline CDR1 and CDR2: SNHLY and FYNNEI. Deletions cut 7 bases from V and 5 bases from J, with 9 bases between. The CDR3 is 12 residues long. The CDR3 loop reads CASKSVRNTIYF. DNA of the CDR3: TGTGCCAGCAAATCAGTCCGAAACACCATATATTTT. The variable domain in full, with the rest retrieved from reference TRBV2 and TRBJ1-3, is EPEVTQTPSHQVTQMGQEVILRCVPISNHLYFYWYRQILGQKVEFLVSFYNNEISEKSEIFDDQFSVERPDGSNFTLKIRSTKLEDSAMYFCASKSVRNTIYFGEGSWLTVV.

This sequence joins TRBV5-3 and TRBJ2-1, with D possibly being TRBD2 (6 bases). TRBV5-3 is an ORF, with its function uncertain. V lost 2 bases and J 0 bases, leaving 21 bases between the germline ends. The CDR3 consists of 19 residues. CDR3 amino acids: CARSFGRRLGPHSYNEQFF. The CDR3 DNA reads TGTGCCAGAAGCTTCGGTCGACGACTAGGACCTCACTCCTACAATGAGCAGTTCTTC.

This chain connects TRBV6-2 or TRBV6-3 to TRBJ2-2, with 11 nucleotides matching TRBD2. CDR1 and CDR2 (germline): MNHEY, SVGEGT. The ends lost 4 bases at V and 4 bases at J; junction bases unmatched: 8. The CDR3 consists of 17 residues. The CDR3, as DNA: TGTGCCAGCAGTTCCTATAGCGGGGGGGCGGCCACCGGGGAGCTGTTTTTT. The encoded protein is CASSSYSGGAATGELFF.

A word on this clone: The same CDR3 arises from other DNA sequences in this sample as well. J is TRBJ2-7 and V is TRBV4-1, with a possible D match to TRBD1 (5 bases). Germline CDR1 is MGHRA and CDR2 is YSYEKL. The germline V and J ends were trimmed by 0 bases and 0 bases, with 6 bases remaining between them. The CDR3 totals 14 residues. CDR3 sequence reads: CASSQDRGSYEQYF. The CDR3 bases are TGCGCCAGCAGCCAAGATAGGGGCTCCTACGAGCAGTACTTC.

This clone was seen just once. The chain links TRBV19 to TRBJ1-3, with D unclear. There are 13 residues in the CDR3. Germline values: CDR1 LNHDA, CDR2 SQIVND (reference sequence). Trimming left V 6 bases short and J 2 bases short, with 8 bases between. In DNA form, the CDR3 reads TGTGCCAGTAGGTTGGCGGCTGGAAACACCATATATTTT. Residues: CASRLAAGNTIYF.

This chain connects TRBV21-1 to TRBJ2-1; TRBD2, as called in the table, went unchecked against the DNA. TRBV21-1 corresponds to a pseudogene. This CDR3 comprises 16 residues. The CDR3 sequence is CASSKRTSGATNEQFF. The CDR3 nucleotides read TGTGCCAGCAGCAAACGGACTAGCGGGGCGACCAATGAGCAGTTCTTC.

The chain carries TRBV19 and TRBJ2-7; TRBD2 is a possible D gene (6 bases). CDR3 length: 13 amino acids. The V gene lost 5 bases and the J gene lost 4 bases, with 12 bases spanning the gap. The germline V gene has CDR1 LNHDA and CDR2 SQIVND (reference sequence). CDR3: CASSPSDGYEQYF. The CDR3 nucleotides are TGTGCCAGTAGTCCTAGCGACGGATACGAGCAGTACTTC.

Here the CDR3 DNA reads TGTGCCAGCAGCCCGACAGGGGGGGTAACGGCTGAAGCTTTCTTT. Encoded protein: CASSPTGGVTAEAFF. The chain couples TRBV3-1 (or the pseudogene TRBV3-2) to TRBJ1-1; 9 bases map to TRBD1. The CDR3 is 15 amino acids. CDR1 and CDR2 (germline): LGHDT, YNNKEL (reference sequence). V lost 4 bases to trimming and J lost 6 bases; unmatched junction nucleotides: 9.

V and J are TRBV7-2 and TRBJ1-2; maybe TRBD1 (5 bases). The V and J ends lost 5 bases and 0 bases respectively, with 13 bases between them. CDR3 length equals 15 residues. Looked up from germline, CDR1 is SGHTA and CDR2 is FQGNSA. The CDR3, as DNA: TGTGCCAGCAGCCCCGGGGGACCTCCTAACTATGGCTACACCTTC. It translates to CASSPGGPPNYGYTF.

This sequence joins TRBV7-9 and TRBJ2-1; D is ambiguous. Germline V gives CDR1 SEHNR, CDR2 FQNEAQ (reference sequence). Trimming cost V 2 bases and J 0 bases, with 17 bases left between them. The CDR3 extends over 18 amino acids. This CDR3 is CASSLMWQSPSSYNEQFF. The DNA for the CDR3 is TGTGCCAGCAGCTTAATGTGGCAGTCGCCAAGCTCCTACAATGAGCAGTTCTTC.

V usage is TRBV7-8 and J usage is TRBJ1-5; D call uncertain. Germline CDR1 reads SGHVS; CDR2 reads FQNEAQ. V gave up 3 bases and J gave up 1 base, with 4 bases separating them. The CDR3 spans 13 residues. The DNA of the CDR3 is TGTGCCAGCAGCTTCGGGAGCAATCAGCCCCAGCATTTT. This sequence encodes CASSFGSNQPQHF.

There are a few counts of this clone. This chain connects TRBV7-3 to TRBJ2-1; no reliable D call. Germline-derived CDR1 and CDR2 are SGHTA and FQGTGA. CDR3 length: 13 residues. Trimming pared 5 bases from V and 6 bases from J, leaving 11 bases between. The CDR3 DNA sequence: TGTGCCAGCAGCCGGAGTTCGGCCAATGAGCAGTTCTTC. As protein: CASSRSSANEQFF.

This chain joins TRBV19 and TRBJ1-2; 8 bases fit TRBD1. The CDR3 consists of 13 residues. Germline V gene lookup returns CDR1 LNHDA and CDR2 SQIVND (reference sequence). Germline trimming cut 4 bases from V and 4 bases from J; bases unmatched to any gene: 2. CDR3 sequence: CASSKDRGYGYTF. In DNA, the CDR3 is TGTGCCAGTAGTAAAGACAGGGGCTATGGCTACACCTTC.

V usage is TRBV30 and J usage is TRBJ1-6, with TRBD1 matching 7 bases. Looked up from germline, CDR1 is GTSNPN and CDR2 is SVGIG (reference sequence). The CDR3 loop spans 12 amino acids. Unmatched junction bases numbered 0, after V lost 5 bases and J lost 5 bases. The CDR3 sequence: CAWGQDNSPLHF. CDR3 bases: TGTGCCTGGGGACAGGATAATTCACCCCTCCACTTT.

The rearrangement joins TRBV30 to TRBJ1-1; D perhaps matches TRBD1 (6 bases). The V and J ends lost 0 bases and 1 base respectively, with 15 bases between them. The V gene's germline CDR1 is GTSNPN and CDR2 SVGIG (reference sequence). The CDR3 length is 16 residues. For the CDR3, the DNA is TGTGCCTGGAGTGTACCCCGGGGCAGGGGGAACACTGAAGCTTTCTTT. Protein sequence: CAWSVPRGRGNTEAFF. The full variable domain, its missing parts supplied by reference TRBV30 and TRBJ1-1, is SQTIHQWPATLVQPVGSPLSLECTVEGTSNPNLYWYRQAAGRGLQLLFYSVGIGQISSEVPQNLSASRPQDRQFILSSKKLLLSDSGFYLCAWSVPRGRGNTEAFFGQGTRLTVV.

This rearrangement joins TRBV19 to TRBJ1-2; maybe TRBD1 (5 bases). Germline CDR1 LNHDA, CDR2 SQIVND (reference sequence). Trimming removed 4 bases at V and 0 bases at J, with 6 bases between. The CDR3 contains 13 residues. This chain's CDR3 is CASSKTANYGYTF. The CDR3 DNA is TGTGCCAGTAGTAAGACAGCTAACTATGGCTACACCTTC.

The sample holds a few counts of this clone. The chain recombines TRBV6-4 with TRBJ1-2; maybe TRBD1 (6 bases). Between the trimmed V and J ends, which lost 3 bases and 8 bases, there was a span of 10 bases. The length of the CDR3 is 12 residues. Germline values: CDR1 MRHNA, CDR2 SNTAGT. The CDR3 reads CASSEGAGGYTF. CDR3 sequence (DNA): TGTGCCAGCAGTGAGGGGGCTGGCGGCTACACCTTC.

The rearrangement uses TRBV19 and TRBJ1-1, with D perhaps TRBD1 (5 bases). The CDR3 extends over 14 amino acids. Germline assignment: CDR1 LNHDA and CDR2 SQIVND (reference sequence). V lost 2 bases and J 5 bases, leaving 12 bases between the germline ends. In nucleotides, the CDR3 is TGTGCCAGTAGTATAAGGAGGGGAGGAACTGAAGCTTTCTTT. This translates into CASSIRRGGTEAFF.

This CDR3 is CASGLVTDEQYF. The DNA for the CDR3 is TGTGCTAGTGGTTTGGTCACGGACGAGCAGTACTTC. This chain joins TRBV12-5 and TRBJ2-7; no definite D call. This CDR3 spans 12 amino acids. Germline V gene sequence: CDR1 LGHNT, CDR2 FRNRAP. Trimming shortened V by 0 bases and J by 5 bases, and 5 bases separated the two germline ends.

The V call is TRBV4-1, the J call TRBJ1-1, with 10 positions matching TRBD1. This CDR3 has 19 residues. Looked up from germline, CDR1 is MGHRA and CDR2 is YSYEKL. J gave up 0 bases and V 1 base, and 11 bases lay outside the gene matches. The CDR3 region has the DNA TGCGCCAGCAGCCAAGCACCGCCGGGACAGGGGATTTTGAACACTGAAGCTTTCTTT. Its protein is CASSQAPPGQGILNTEAFF.